This is a list of T cell receptor beta chains from one sample in a study of cytomegalovirus exposure and HLA in healthy donors. The assay was immunoSEQ multiplex PCR, and TCRdb's table has in-frame clones only and misses some. Among 170,000 or so clones, 70% to 90% were seen once, and the ten largest hold around 5%. The sample comprised PBMCs. The receptors originated from a girl aged 5-17 years in good health and CMV-seropositive. The CDR3 runs from the conserved cysteine through the conserved F or W. The D gene is left open where the match is weak. Size tells how often a clone was seen (once, few, many) or the class of an expanded clone, and some rows leave it out.

j_gene	v_gene	d_gene	abundance	CDR3aa	CDR3nt
TRBJ1-2	TRBV2	NA	few	CASSERSGYTF	TGTGCCAGCAGTGAAAGGAGTGGCTACACCTTC
TRBJ2-7	TRBV29-1	TRBD1	NA	CSVESCGDREHEQYF	TGCAGCGTTGAGAGTTGTGGGGACAGGGAGCACGAGCAGTACTTC
TRBJ2-7	TRBV5-1	NA	NA	CASMRVDRYNYEQYF	TGCGCCAGCATGCGGGTTGACAGGTATAACTACGAGCAGTACTTC
TRBJ2-2	TRBV25-1	TRBD1	NA	CASSEYGRGQWSGELFF	TGTGCCAGCAGTGAATATGGTAGGGGGCAGTGGAGCGGGGAGCTGTTTTTT
TRBJ2-1	TRBV5-1	TRBD2	once	CASSLELAGLGDEQFF	TGCGCCAGCAGCTTGGAATTAGCGGGCCTCGGGGATGAGCAGTTCTTC
TRBJ1-4	TRBV28	NA	NA	CASSLTRKLFF	TGTGCCAGCAGTTTGACAAGAAAACTGTTTTTT
TRBJ1-1	TRBV7-8	TRBD1	NA	CASSGYRGLWTEAFF	TGTGCCAGCAGCGGCTACAGGGGGCTTTGGACTGAAGCTTTCTTT
TRBJ2-2	TRBV10-3	NA	NA	CAISGRYTGELFF	TGTGCCATCAGTGGCAGGTACACCGGGGAGCTGTTTTTT
TRBJ1-1	TRBV2	NA	once	CASSEGGLGELVRSAFF	TGTGCCAGCAGTGAAGGGGGCCTAGGGGAATTAGTGCGGTCGGCTTTCTTT
TRBJ2-7	TRBV19	TRBD2	once	CASSITSGVYEQYF	TGTGCCAGTAGTATAACTAGCGGGGTCTACGAGCAGTACTTC
TRBJ1-2	TRBV2	TRBD1	once	CASSRPGQGAGGYTF	TGTGCCAGCAGCCGACCGGGACAGGGGGCTGGGGGCTACACCTTC
TRBJ1-1	TRBV10-1	TRBD1	NA	CASSDRETEAFF	TGCGCCAGCTCCGACAGGGAGACTGAAGCTTTCTTT
TRBJ1-2	TRBV6-5	TRBD1	NA	CASSRQGALNYGYTF	TGTGCCAGCAGCAGACAGGGGGCCCTTAACTATGGCTACACCTTC
TRBJ1-2	TRBV14	NA	NA	CASSQGFGRANYGYTF	TGTGCCAGCAGCCAAGGTTTTGGCAGGGCCAACTATGGCTACACCTTC
TRBJ2-7	TRBV27	TRBD1	NA	CASSKDRGGSYEQYF	TGTGCCAGCAGTAAGGACAGGGGAGGCTCCTACGAGCAGTACTTC
TRBJ2-3	TRBV7-9	NA	NA	CASSYQGSDTQYF	TGTGCCAGCAGCTACCAGGGGTCGGATACGCAGTATTTT
TRBJ1-1	TRBV11-2	NA	NA	CASSLGFRERSTEAFF	TGTGCCAGCAGCTTGGGATTCCGGGAAAGGAGCACTGAAGCTTTCTTT
TRBJ1-5	TRBV28	TRBD1	NA	CASLTGLSQPQHF	TGTGCCAGCCTGACAGGGCTAAGTCAGCCCCAGCATTTT
TRBJ1-6	TRBV18	NA	NA	CASSPSVSYNSPLHF	TGTGCCAGCTCACCGTCGGTCTCCTATAATTCACCCCTCCACTTT
TRBJ1-4	TRBV21-1	NA	NA	CAGSLDRDRSEKLFF	TGTGCCGGCAGCCTAGACCGGGACAGGAGCGAAAAACTGTTTTTT
TRBJ1-1	TRBV21-1	NA	NA	CASSDGTGGVRTEAFF	TGTGCCAGCAGCGATGGGACAGGGGGCGTTAGGACTGAAGCTTTCTTT
TRBJ2-2	TRBV19	NA	NA	CASSIRGSTGELFF	TGTGCCAGTAGTATAAGGGGATCGACCGGGGAGCTGTTTTTT
TRBJ2-1	TRBV7-8	TRBD1	NA	CASSSRDSHNNEQFF	TGTGCCAGCAGCTCTCGGGACAGCCATAACAATGAGCAGTTCTTC
TRBJ2-7	TRBV7-2	NA	NA	CASSLGDGGLYEQYF	TGTGCCAGCAGCTTAGGAGACGGGGGACTCTACGAGCAGTACTTC
TRBJ1-4	TRBV11-2	NA	NA	CASSLRQGEKLFF	TGTGCCAGCAGCTTACGGCAGGGGGAAAAACTGTTTTTT
TRBJ1-1	TRBV11-2	TRBD1	NA	CASSLTGVNTEAFF	TGTGCCAGCAGCTTAACAGGGGTGAACACTGAAGCTTTCTTT
TRBJ1-5	TRBV30	NA	NA	CAWSVLGVIQPQHF	TGTGCCTGGAGTGTATTAGGGGTAATTCAGCCCCAGCATTTT
TRBJ2-7	TRBV11-2	TRBD2	NA	CASSHAAGTSGRWQYF	TGTGCCAGCAGCCATGCTGCGGGGACTAGCGGACGCTGGCAGTACTTC
TRBJ2-7	TRBV29-1	NA	NA	CSVDSAEKSYEQYF	TGCAGCGTTGATTCGGCGGAAAAGTCCTACGAGCAGTACTTC
TRBJ2-7	TRBV5-6	NA	NA	CASKRLTGGIYEQYF	TGTGCCAGTAAACGGCTTACCGGGGGAATCTACGAGCAGTACTTC
TRBJ1-6	TRBV12-5	TRBD1	NA	CASGLVRTGTYNSPLHF	TGTGCTAGTGGTTTGGTTCGGACAGGGACCTATAATTCACCCCTCCACTTT
TRBJ2-7	TRBV7-8	TRBD1	NA	CASSLARGRGQGGYEQYF	TGTGCCAGCAGCTTAGCGCGAGGGAGGGGACAGGGGGGATACGAGCAGTACTTC
TRBJ1-5	TRBV19	NA	NA	CASSIGSGVNQPQHF	TGTGCCAGTAGTATAGGGTCAGGGGTGAATCAGCCCCAGCATTTT
TRBJ1-6	TRBV4-2	TRBD1	once	CASSLRGTAARNSPLHF	TGTGCCAGCAGCCTGAGGGGGACAGCGGCGAGGAATTCACCCCTCCACTTT
TRBJ2-7	TRBV25-1	TRBD1	NA	CASTNRGPRDEQYF	TGTGCCAGCACGAACAGGGGCCCACGCGACGAGCAGTACTTC
TRBJ1-4	TRBV6-5	NA	NA	CASSPDSADEKLFF	TGTGCCAGCAGTCCGGACAGCGCCGATGAAAAACTGTTTTTT
TRBJ2-5	TRBV7-9	NA	NA	CASSLRLDQETQYF	TGTGCCAGCAGCTTGAGATTAGACCAAGAGACCCAGTACTTC
TRBJ1-5	TRBV6-5	NA	NA	CASSYSWANQPQHF	TGTGCCAGCAGTTACTCGTGGGCAAATCAGCCCCAGCATTTT
TRBJ2-7	TRBV28	TRBD1	NA	CASNLGTGLEEQYF	TGTGCCAGCAATCTAGGGACAGGCTTAGAAGAGCAGTACTTC
TRBJ2-5	TRBV2	TRBD1	NA	CASSEGQGEEETQYF	TGTGCCAGCAGTGAGGGACAGGGGGAGGAAGAGACCCAGTACTTC
TRBJ2-2	TRBV5-4	NA	NA	CASSPCGAPNTGELFF	TGTGCCAGCAGCCCCTGCGGCGCCCCGAACACCGGGGAGCTGTTTTTT
TRBJ1-6	TRBV5-6	NA	few	CASTLLVSYNSPLHF	TGTGCCAGCACCCTTCTCGTCTCCTATAATTCACCCCTCCACTTT
TRBJ1-2	TRBV11-3	NA	NA	CASSLGGFGFDYGYTF	TGTGCCAGCAGCTTAGGCGGGTTCGGGTTTGACTATGGCTACACCTTC
TRBJ1-2	TRBV2	NA	NA	CASSVDGGYGYTF	TGTGCCAGCAGTGTAGACGGAGGCTATGGCTACACCTTC
TRBJ1-1	TRBV5-1	TRBD1	NA	CASSWGTANTEAFF	TGCGCCAGCAGCTGGGGGACAGCGAACACTGAAGCTTTCTTT
TRBJ1-5	TRBV21-1	NA	NA	CASTTGGSGNQPQHF	TGTGCCAGCACCACGGGTGGCAGTGGAAATCAGCCCCAGCATTTT
TRBJ1-1	TRBV11-2	NA	NA	CASSLDRVGTEAFF	TGTGCCAGCAGCTTAGACAGGGTGGGCACTGAAGCTTTCTTT
TRBJ2-7	TRBV5-1	TRBD2	NA	CASRATSGGTYEQYF	TGCGCCAGCAGAGCTACTAGCGGGGGCACCTACGAGCAGTACTTC
TRBJ1-5	TRBV7-9	NA	NA	CASSLGPNQPQHF	TGTGCCAGCAGCTTAGGGCCGAATCAGCCCCAGCATTTT
TRBJ2-7	TRBV2	TRBD2	NA	CASKGAGGLEQYF	TGTGCCAGCAAAGGGGCGGGGGGGTTGGAGCAGTACTTC
TRBJ2-7	TRBV7-9	NA	once	CATTGLGREQYF	TGTGCCACCACGGGTTTGGGGAGAGAGCAGTACTTC
TRBJ2-5	TRBV5-1	NA	few	CASSLGGGETQYF	TGCGCCAGCAGCTTGGGAGGTGGGGAGACCCAGTACTTC
TRBJ2-2	TRBV6-6	NA	NA	CASSYGESGELFF	TGTGCCAGCAGTTACGGGGAGAGCGGGGAGCTGTTTTTT
TRBJ2-5	TRBV27	TRBD2	NA	CASSPGLAGGQETQYF	TGTGCCAGCAGTCCGGGACTAGCGGGGGGGCAGGAGACCCAGTACTTC
TRBJ2-1	TRBV4-1	NA	NA	CASSQDPDGGSSYNEQFF	TGCGCCAGCAGCCAAGATCCCGACGGGGGAAGCTCCTACAATGAGCAGTTCTTC